This T cell receptor (beta chain) was obtained from a study of prognosis after radiotherapy for stage I lung cancer. It was by two-round multiplex PCR that TCR beta CDR3 was amplified from genomic DNA. Initially, in first-round PCR, primers specific to each TRBV and TRBJ gene were used. A single record per CDR3 protein comes from TCRdb applying MiXCR to the multiplex PCR reads. There are 12,000 to 15,000 distinct CDR3 sequences in the sample; 37% occur only once, and approximately 41% lies in the top ten. The CDR3 is 15 residues long. V lost 9 bases and J lost 2, with 19 bases in between. Germline values: CDR1 SGHNT, CDR2 YENEEA.

This chain connects TRBV11-3 to TRBJ2-5; D may be TRBD1 or TRBD2 (5 bases each). The sequence was collected from a donor aged 50 or older with non-small cell lung cancer. The sequences come from PBMCs, collected before or after stereotactic body radiation therapy (not recorded which). CDR3 nucleotide sequence: TGTGCCAGAGGCCCGGGGAGACAGAATCAAGAGACCCAGTACTTC. Translation: CARGPGRQNQETQYF.